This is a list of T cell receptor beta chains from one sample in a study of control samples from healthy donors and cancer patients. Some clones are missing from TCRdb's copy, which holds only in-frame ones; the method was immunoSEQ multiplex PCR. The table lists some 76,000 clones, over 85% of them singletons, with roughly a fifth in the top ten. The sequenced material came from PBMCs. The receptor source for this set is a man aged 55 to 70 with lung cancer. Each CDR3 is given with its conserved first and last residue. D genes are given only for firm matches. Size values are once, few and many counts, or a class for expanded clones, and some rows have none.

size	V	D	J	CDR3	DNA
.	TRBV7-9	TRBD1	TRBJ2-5	CASSFRTGGGKETQYF	TGTGCCAGCAGCTTTCGTACAGGGGGCGGGAAAGAGACCCAGTACTTC
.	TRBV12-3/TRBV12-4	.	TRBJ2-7	CASSYDYEQYF	TGTGCCAGCAGTTACGACTACGAGCAGTACTTC
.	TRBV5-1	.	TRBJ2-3	CASSFGTNVGDTQYF	TGCGCCAGCAGCTTTGGGACAAATGTTGGAGATACGCAGTATTTT
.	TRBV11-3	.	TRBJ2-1	CASSKAPGPANEQFF	TGTGCCAGCAGCAAAGCACCGGGACCCGCCAATGAGCAGTTCTTC
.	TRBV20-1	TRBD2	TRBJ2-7	CSASLERGQYF	TGCAGTGCTAGTTTGGAGCGGGGGCAGTACTTC
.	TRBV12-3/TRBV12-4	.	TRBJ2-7	CASSQWGTEQYF	TGTGCCAGCAGTCAGTGGGGGACCGAGCAGTACTTC
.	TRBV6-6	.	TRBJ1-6	CASRQAYYNSPLHF	TGTGCCAGCAGGCAGGCCTACTATAATTCACCCCTCCACTTT
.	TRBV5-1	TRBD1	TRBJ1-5	CASSLGGQGPWQPQHF	TGCGCCAGCAGCTTGGGGGGACAGGGACCTTGGCAGCCCCAGCATTTT
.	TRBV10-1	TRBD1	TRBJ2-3	CASSDDRGIDTQYF	TGCGCCAGCAGTGATGACAGGGGGATAGATACGCAGTATTTT
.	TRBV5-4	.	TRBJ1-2	CASSRKIPNYGYTF	TGTGCCAGCAGCCGGAAGATCCCTAACTATGGCTACACCTTC
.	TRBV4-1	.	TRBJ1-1	CASSQSFPTLKGAFF	TGCGCCAGCAGCCAATCCTTCCCTACCTTGAAAGGAGCTTTCTTT
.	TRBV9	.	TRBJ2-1	CASSTGHGQNNEQFF	TGTGCCAGCAGCACCGGACATGGCCAAAACAATGAGCAGTTCTTC
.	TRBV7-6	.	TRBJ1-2	CASTPAAGSNYGYTF	TGTGCCAGCACCCCCGCTGCAGGTTCTAACTATGGCTACACCTTC
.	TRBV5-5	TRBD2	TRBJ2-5	CASSTRTSGVEETQYF	TGTGCCAGCAGCACTCGGACTAGCGGCGTTGAGGAGACCCAGTACTTC
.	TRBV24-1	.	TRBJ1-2	CATSERGEPTIGYTF	TGTGCCACCAGTGAGCGCGGAGAACCGACCATTGGCTACACCTTC
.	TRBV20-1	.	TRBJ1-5	CSASNSNQPQHF	TGCAGTGCTAGTAACAGCAATCAGCCCCAGCATTTT
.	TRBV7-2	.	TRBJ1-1	CASSLGFGQGTEAFF	TGTGCCAGCAGCTTAGGATTCGGTCAGGGTACTGAAGCTTTCTTT
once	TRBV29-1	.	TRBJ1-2	CSVEDKQGRYGYTF	TGCAGCGTTGAAGATAAACAGGGTCGGTATGGCTACACCTTC
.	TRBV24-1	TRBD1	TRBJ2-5	CATSDSATDRVIMETQYF	TGTGCCACCAGTGATTCCGCCACCGACAGGGTAATTATGGAGACCCAGTACTTC
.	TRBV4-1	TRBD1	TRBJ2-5	CASSQGGQGARETQYF	TGCGCCAGCAGCCAAGGGGGACAGGGGGCGCGAGAGACCCAGTACTTC